The 7 T cell receptor beta chains in this list originate from one sample, sequenced in a study of CD8 T cells in ankylosing spondylitis. TCRdb passed the 5' RACE reads through MiXCR, listing each CDR3 protein once. The table lists 750,000 to 850,000 distinct CDR3 sequences, about 12% of them singletons. Findings of the study overall: One TCR beta motif, made up of several highly homologous variants, appeared characteristic of ankylosing spondylitis blood.

Antigens of these TCRs are unknown. Specimen: blood, either unsorted or a sorted T cell fraction (not recorded which). Receptor source: a male donor with ankylosing spondylitis.

As concerns this clonotype: The junction and the germline gene differ at one end; a read error may be behind it. V usage is TRBV6-5 and J usage is TRBJ2-4; TRBD2 might be the D (5 bases). CDR1 and CDR2 from the germline V gene are MNHEY and SVGAGI. The CDR3 spans 18 residues. The CDR3 coding sequence is TGTGCCAGCAGTCACATAGCTGGGGAACCTCTAGCCAGAAACATTCAGTACTTC. Amino acid sequence: CASSHIAGEPLARNIQYF.

V is TRBV27 and J is TRBJ2-1; 12 nucleotides match TRBD2. J gave up 2 bases and V 4 bases, and 3 bases lay outside the gene matches. The CDR3 is 16 amino acids. Germline CDR1 MNHEY, CDR2 SMNVEV (reference sequence). CDR3 bases: TGTGCCAGCAGTTCTTGGACTAGCGGGGCCTACAATGAGCAGTTCTTC. It specifies CASSSWTSGAYNEQFF.

This clonotype was counted ten times or more. The chain couples TRBV29-1 to TRBJ1-5; no definite D call. V lost 4 bases to trimming and J lost 5 bases, with 9 bases between them. The germline V gene has CDR1 SQVTM and CDR2 ANQGSEA. The CDR3 has 12 amino acids. The CDR3 reads CSVGGAHQPQHF. CDR3 sequence (DNA): TGCAGCGTTGGTGGAGCGCATCAGCCCCAGCATTTT.

The rearrangement uses TRBV4-2 and TRBJ2-5, with a weak D call TRBD1 (6 bases). Germline CDR1 is LGHNA and CDR2 is YNFKEQ. Between the trimmed V and J ends, which lost 0 bases and 5 bases, there was a span of 13 bases. The CDR3 is 15 residues long. The CDR3 reads CASSQDLRGKETQYF. CDR3 DNA: TGTGCCAGCAGCCAAGATCTTAGGGGGAAGGAGACCCAGTACTTC.

The sample holds a few counts of this clonotype. This chain joins TRBV5-1 and TRBJ1-1; D is unclear. V was clipped by 0 bases and J by 1 base, with 10 bases between them. This CDR3 spans 15 amino acids. Germline CDR1 reads SGHRS; CDR2 reads YFSETQ. CDR3 sequence: CASSLVLAGNTEAFF. The DNA for the CDR3 is TGCGCCAGCAGCTTGGTGCTTGCAGGGAACACTGAAGCTTTCTTT. Based on the CDR3 plus reference TRBV5-1 and TRBJ1-1, the full variable domain is KAGVTQTPRYLIKTRGQQVTLSCSPISGHRSVSWYQQTPGQGLQFLFEYFSETQRNKGNFPGRFSGRQFSNSRSEMNVSTLELGDSALYLCASSLVLAGNTEAFFGQGTRLTVV.

This clonotype was seen only a few times. The CDR3, as DNA: TGTGCCAGCAGCTTAGATATAAGTCGGGACGAGCAGTACTTC. It specifies CASSLDISRDEQYF. V and J are TRBV7-2 and TRBJ2-7; no firm D call. Germline V gives CDR1 SGHTA, CDR2 FQGNSA. With 1 base removed from V and 5 bases from J, the gap between germline ends came to 12 bases. The CDR3 length is 14 residues.

The chain joins TRBV20-1 to TRBJ2-1; perhaps TRBD2 as D (6 bases). Germline V gene lookup returns CDR1 DFQATT and CDR2 SNEGSKA (reference sequence). The V end lost 2 bases, the J end lost 3 bases, and 11 bases lay between the germline ends. CDR3 length: 14 residues. The CDR3 DNA is TGCAGTGCTAGACGGGGGTCGGGCTACAATGAGCAGTTCTTC. Its protein is CSARRGSGYNEQFF.